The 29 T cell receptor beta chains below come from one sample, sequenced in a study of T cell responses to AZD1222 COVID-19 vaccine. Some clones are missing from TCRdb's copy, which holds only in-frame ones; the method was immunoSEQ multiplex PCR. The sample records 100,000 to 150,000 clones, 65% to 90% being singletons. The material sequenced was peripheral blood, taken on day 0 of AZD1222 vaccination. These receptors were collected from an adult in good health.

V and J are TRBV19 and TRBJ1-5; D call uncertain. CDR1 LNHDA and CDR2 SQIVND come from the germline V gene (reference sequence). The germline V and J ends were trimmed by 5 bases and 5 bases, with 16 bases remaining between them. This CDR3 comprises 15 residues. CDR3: CASSLRTLGDQPQHF. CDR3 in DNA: TGTGCCAGTAGTCTGCGGACCCTTGGGGATCAGCCCCAGCATTTT.

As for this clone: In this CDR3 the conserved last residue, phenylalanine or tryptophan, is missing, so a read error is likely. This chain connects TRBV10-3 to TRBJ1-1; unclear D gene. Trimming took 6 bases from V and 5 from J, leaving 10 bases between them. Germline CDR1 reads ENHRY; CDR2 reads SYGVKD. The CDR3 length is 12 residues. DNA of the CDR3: TGTGCCATCAGGGATCGAGGGACTGAAGCTTTCCTT. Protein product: CAIRDRGTEAFL.

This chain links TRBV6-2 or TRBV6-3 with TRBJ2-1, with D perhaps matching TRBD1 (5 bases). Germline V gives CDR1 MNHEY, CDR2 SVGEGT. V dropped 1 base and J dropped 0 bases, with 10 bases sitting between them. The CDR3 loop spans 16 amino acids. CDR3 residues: CASSYYPGRSYNEQFF. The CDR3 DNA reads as TGTGCCAGCAGTTACTACCCAGGGCGCTCCTACAATGAGCAGTTCTTC.

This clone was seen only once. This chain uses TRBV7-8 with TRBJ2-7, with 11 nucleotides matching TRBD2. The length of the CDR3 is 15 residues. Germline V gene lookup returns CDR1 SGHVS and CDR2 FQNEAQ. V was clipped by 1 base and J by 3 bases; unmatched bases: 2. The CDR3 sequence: CASSLGGTSGYEQYF. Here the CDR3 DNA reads TGTGCCAGCAGCTTAGGGGGGACTAGCGGCTACGAGCAGTACTTC.

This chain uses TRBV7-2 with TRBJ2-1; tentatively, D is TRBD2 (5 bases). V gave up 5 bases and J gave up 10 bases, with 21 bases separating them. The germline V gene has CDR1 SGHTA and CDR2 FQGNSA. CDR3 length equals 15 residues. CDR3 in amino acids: CASSPRRLAGPEQFF. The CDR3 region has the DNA TGTGCCAGCAGCCCCCGACGGCTAGCTGGACCCGAGCAGTTCTTC.

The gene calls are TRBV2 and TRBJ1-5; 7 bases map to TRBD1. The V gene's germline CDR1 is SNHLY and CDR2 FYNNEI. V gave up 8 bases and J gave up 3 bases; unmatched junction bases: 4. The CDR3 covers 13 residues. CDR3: CASWGQNNQPQHF. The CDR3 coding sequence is TGTGCCAGCTGGGGACAGAACAATCAGCCCCAGCATTTT.

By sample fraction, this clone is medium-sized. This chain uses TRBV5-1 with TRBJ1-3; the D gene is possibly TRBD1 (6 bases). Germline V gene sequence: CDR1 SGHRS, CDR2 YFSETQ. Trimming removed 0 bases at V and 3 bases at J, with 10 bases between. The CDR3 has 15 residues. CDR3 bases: TGCGCCAGCAGCTTGGACGGGGGCAATGGAAACACCATATATTTT. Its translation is CASSLDGGNGNTIYF.

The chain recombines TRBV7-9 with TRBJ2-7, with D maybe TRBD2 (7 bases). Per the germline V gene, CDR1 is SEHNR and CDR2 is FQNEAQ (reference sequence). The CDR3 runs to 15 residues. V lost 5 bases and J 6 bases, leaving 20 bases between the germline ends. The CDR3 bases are TGTGCCAGCAGCCCCGGTTCCGGGGGGCGCGGCGAGCAGTACTTC. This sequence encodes CASSPGSGGRGEQYF.

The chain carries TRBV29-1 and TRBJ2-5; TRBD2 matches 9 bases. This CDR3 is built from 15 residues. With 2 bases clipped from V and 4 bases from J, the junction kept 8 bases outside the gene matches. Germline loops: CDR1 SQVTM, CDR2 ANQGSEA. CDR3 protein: CSVESKGLASETQYF. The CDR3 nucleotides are TGCAGCGTTGAAAGTAAGGGACTAGCCTCAGAGACCCAGTACTTC.

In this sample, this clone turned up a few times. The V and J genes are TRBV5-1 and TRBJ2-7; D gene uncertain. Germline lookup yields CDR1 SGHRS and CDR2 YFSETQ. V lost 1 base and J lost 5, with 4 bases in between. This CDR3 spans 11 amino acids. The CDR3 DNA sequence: TGCGCCAGCAGCTTGTATGACGAGCAGTACTTC. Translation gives CASSLYDEQYF.

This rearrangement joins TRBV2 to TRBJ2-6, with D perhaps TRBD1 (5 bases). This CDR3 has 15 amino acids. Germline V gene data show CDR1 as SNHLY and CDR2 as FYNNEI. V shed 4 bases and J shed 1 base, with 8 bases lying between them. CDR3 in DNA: TGTGCCAGCAGTGCTCAGGGTTCTGGGGCCAACGTCCTGACTTTC. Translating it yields CASSAQGSGANVLTF.

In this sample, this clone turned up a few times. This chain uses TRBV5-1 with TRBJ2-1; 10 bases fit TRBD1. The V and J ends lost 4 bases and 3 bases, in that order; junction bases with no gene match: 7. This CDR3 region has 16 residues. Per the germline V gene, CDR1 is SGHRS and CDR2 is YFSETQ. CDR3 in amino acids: CASSTPGQGHYNEQFF. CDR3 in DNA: TGCGCCAGCAGCACCCCGGGACAGGGGCACTACAATGAGCAGTTCTTC. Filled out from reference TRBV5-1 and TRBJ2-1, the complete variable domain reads KAGVTQTPRYLIKTRGQQVTLSCSPISGHRSVSWYQQTPGQGLQFLFEYFSETQRNKGNFPGRFSGRQFSNSRSEMNVSTLELGDSALYLCASSTPGQGHYNEQFFGPGTRLTVL.

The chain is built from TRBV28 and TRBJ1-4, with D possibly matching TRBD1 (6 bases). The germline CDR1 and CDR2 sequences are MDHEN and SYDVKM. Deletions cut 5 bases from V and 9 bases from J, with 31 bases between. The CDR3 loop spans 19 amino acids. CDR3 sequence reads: CASSPWTDFSSIQRKKLFF. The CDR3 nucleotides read TGTGCCAGCAGTCCCTGGACAGACTTCTCTTCTATTCAGAGAAAAAAACTGTTTTTT.

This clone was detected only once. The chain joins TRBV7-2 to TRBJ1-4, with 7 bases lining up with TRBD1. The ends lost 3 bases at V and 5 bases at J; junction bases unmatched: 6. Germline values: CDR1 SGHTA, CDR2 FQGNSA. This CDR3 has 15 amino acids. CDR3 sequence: CASSFTGTDNEKLFF. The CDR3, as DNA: TGTGCCAGCAGCTTTACCGGGACAGACAATGAAAAACTGTTTTTT.

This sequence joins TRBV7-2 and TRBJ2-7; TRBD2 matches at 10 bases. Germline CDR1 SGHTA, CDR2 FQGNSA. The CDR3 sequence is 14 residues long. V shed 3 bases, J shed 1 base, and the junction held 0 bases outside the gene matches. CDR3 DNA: TGTGCCAGCAGCTTTAGCGGGGGGTCCTACGAGCAGTACTTC. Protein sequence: CASSFSGGSYEQYF. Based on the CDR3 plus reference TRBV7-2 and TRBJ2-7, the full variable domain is GAGVSQSPSNKVTEKGKDVELRCDPISGHTALYWYRQSLGQGLEFLIYFQGNSAPDKSGLPSDRFSAERTGGSVSTLTIQRTQQEDSAVYLCASSFSGGSYEQYFGPGTRLTVT.

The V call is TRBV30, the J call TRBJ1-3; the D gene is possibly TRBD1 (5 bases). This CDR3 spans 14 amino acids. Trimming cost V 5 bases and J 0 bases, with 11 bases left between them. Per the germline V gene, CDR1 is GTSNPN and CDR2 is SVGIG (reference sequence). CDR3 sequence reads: CAWGRAISGNTIYF. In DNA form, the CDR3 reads TGTGCCTGGGGCAGGGCCATCTCTGGAAACACCATATATTTT.

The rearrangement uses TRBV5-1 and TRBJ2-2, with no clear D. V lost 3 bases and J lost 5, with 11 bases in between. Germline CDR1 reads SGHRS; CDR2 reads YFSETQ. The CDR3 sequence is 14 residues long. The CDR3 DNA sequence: TGCGCCAGCAGCTCTGGGCCTGATACCGGGGAGCTGTTTTTT. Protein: CASSSGPDTGELFF.

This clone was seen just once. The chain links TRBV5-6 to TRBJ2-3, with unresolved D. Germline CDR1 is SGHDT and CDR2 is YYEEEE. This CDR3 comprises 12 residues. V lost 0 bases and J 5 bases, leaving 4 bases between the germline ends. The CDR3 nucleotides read TGTGCCAGCAGCTTGGATCTAGATACGCAGTATTTT. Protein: CASSLDLDTQYF.

In nucleotides, the CDR3 is TGTGCCAGCAGCCTGGGGGGCAGTAACAATGAGCAGTTCTTC. Translating it yields CASSLGGSNNEQFF. The chain carries TRBV7-9 and TRBJ2-1, with D perhaps given as TRBD1 or TRBD2 (6 bases each). The CDR3 sequence is 14 residues long. Germline V gene data show CDR1 as SEHNR and CDR2 as FQNEAQ (reference sequence). V was trimmed by 5 bases and J by 5 bases, leaving 13 bases between them.

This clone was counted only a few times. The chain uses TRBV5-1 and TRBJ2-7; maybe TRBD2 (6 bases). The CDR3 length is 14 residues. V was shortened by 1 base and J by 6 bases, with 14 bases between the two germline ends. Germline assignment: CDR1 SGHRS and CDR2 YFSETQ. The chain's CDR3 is CASSLTSPPGEQYF. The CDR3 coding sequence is TGCGCCAGCAGCTTGACTAGCCCCCCAGGCGAGCAGTACTTC.

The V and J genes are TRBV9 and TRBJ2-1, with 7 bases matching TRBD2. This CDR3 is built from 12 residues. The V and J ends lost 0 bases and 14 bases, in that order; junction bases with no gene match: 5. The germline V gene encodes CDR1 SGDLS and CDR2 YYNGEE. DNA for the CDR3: TGTGCCAGCAGCGTAGGTGCGGGAGTGAAGTTCTTC. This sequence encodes CASSVGAGVKFF.

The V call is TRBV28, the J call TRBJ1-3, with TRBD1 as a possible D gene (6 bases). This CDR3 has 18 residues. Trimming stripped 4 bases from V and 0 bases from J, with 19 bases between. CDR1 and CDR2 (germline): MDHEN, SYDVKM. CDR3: CASSSLQGPATSGNTIYF. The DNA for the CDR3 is TGTGCCAGCAGTTCCCTTCAGGGGCCAGCCACCTCTGGAAACACCATATATTTT.

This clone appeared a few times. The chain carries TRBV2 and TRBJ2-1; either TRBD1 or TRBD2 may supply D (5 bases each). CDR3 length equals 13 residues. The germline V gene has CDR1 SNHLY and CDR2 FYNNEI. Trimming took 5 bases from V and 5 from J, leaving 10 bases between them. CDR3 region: CASSPGTDNEQFF. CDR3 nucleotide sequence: TGTGCCAGCAGTCCCGGGACGGACAATGAGCAGTTCTTC.

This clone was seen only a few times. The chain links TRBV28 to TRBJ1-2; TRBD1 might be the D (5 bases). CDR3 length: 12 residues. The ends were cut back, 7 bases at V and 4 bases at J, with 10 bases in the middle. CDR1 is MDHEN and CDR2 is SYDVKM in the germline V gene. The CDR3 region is CASTGQVYGYTF. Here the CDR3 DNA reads TGTGCCAGCACGGGGCAGGTCTATGGCTACACCTTC.

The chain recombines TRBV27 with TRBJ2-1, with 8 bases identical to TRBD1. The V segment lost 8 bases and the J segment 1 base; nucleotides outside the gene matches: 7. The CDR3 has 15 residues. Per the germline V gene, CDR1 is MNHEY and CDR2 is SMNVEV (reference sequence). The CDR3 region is CASRRTGLSYNEQFF. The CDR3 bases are TGTGCCAGCCGAAGGACAGGGCTTTCCTACAATGAGCAGTTCTTC.

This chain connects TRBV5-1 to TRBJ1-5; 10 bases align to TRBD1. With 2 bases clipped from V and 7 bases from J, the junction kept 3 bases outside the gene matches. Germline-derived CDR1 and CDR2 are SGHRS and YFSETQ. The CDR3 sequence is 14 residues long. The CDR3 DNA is TGCGCCAGCAGCTTCGGACAGGGGGAGCAGCCCCAGCATTTT. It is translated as CASSFGQGEQPQHF.

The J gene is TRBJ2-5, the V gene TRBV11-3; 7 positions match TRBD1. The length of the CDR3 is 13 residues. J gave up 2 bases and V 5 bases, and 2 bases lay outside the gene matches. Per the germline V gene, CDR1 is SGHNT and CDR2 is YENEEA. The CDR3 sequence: CASSRTGQETQYF. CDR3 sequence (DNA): TGTGCCAGCAGCAGGACAGGTCAAGAGACCCAGTACTTC.

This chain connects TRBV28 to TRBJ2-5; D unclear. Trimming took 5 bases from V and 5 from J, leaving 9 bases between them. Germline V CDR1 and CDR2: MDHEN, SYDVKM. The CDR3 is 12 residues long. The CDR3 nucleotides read TGTGCCAGCAGTGTGGAGAGGGAGACCCAGTACTTC. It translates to CASSVERETQYF.

The CDR3 nucleotides read TGTGCCAGCAGTTTGTCCAGGGGAGACTACACCTTC. Its protein product is CASSLSRGDYTF. The chain has TRBV12-3 or TRBV12-4 and TRBJ1-2; D is possibly TRBD1 (6 bases). Trimming shortened V by 3 bases and J by 10 bases, and 12 bases separated the two germline ends. The CDR3 sequence is 12 residues long.